The 32 T cell receptor beta chains reported below all come from one sample, sequenced in a study of cytomegalovirus exposure and HLA in healthy donors. TCRdb's table, derived via immunoSEQ multiplex PCR, lists solely in-frame clones and lacks some. Here the sample spans hundreds of thousands of clones, less than 85% being singletons. The sequenced sample was PBMCs. Receptor source: a woman aged 18-29 years in good health and CMV-seronegative.

The CDR3 DNA reads TGTGCCAGCAGCTTGGGAGGTTCAGCGTCAGATACGCAGTATTTT. Protein product: CASSLGGSASDTQYF. The chain uses TRBV5-8 and TRBJ2-3; D remains ambiguous. The germline CDR1 and CDR2 sequences are SGHTS and YDEGEE. The CDR3 totals 15 residues. Trimming took 0 bases from V and 4 from J, leaving 12 bases between them.

This chain joins TRBV7-6 and TRBJ1-4; 7 nucleotides line up with TRBD1. The V gene's germline CDR1 is SGHVS and CDR2 FNYEAQ. V trimming: 5 bases; J trimming: 8 bases; junction bases outside the gene matches: 8. This CDR3 comprises 14 residues. This CDR3 is CASSAGQKWEKLFF. The CDR3 nucleotides are TGTGCCAGCAGCGCGGGACAGAAGTGGGAAAAACTGTTTTTT.

The gene calls are TRBV9 and TRBJ1-2; 8 nucleotides agree with TRBD1. V dropped 6 bases and J dropped 2; count of bases not matched to a gene: 6. Germline CDR1 is SGDLS and CDR2 is YYNGEE. The CDR3 contains 14 residues. The CDR3 is CASTRGQGNYGYTF. The CDR3 DNA follows: TGTGCCAGCACCAGAGGACAGGGAAACTATGGCTACACCTTC.

The chain has TRBV2 and TRBJ2-1; 11 positions match TRBD1. The V segment lost 7 bases and the J segment 8 bases; nucleotides outside the gene matches: 4. CDR1 is SNHLY, CDR2 FYNNEI, per germline. The CDR3 covers 13 residues. CDR3 in amino acids: CASKWTGGDEQFF. Here the CDR3 DNA reads TGTGCCAGCAAGTGGACAGGGGGCGATGAGCAGTTCTTC.

V usage is TRBV13 and J usage is TRBJ2-7, with 8 nucleotides matching TRBD1. The germline V gene has CDR1 PRHDT and CDR2 FYEKMQ (reference sequence). The trim removed 5 bases at V and 6 bases at J, leaving 9 bases unmatched. This CDR3 has 14 residues. The DNA for the CDR3 is TGTGCCAGCAGCCGCAGGGGGCCGGGTTCCGAGCAGTACTTC. Translating it yields CASSRRGPGSEQYF.

The chain is built from TRBV5-1 and TRBJ2-1, with TRBD2 matching over 8 bases. Germline V CDR1 and CDR2: SGHRS, YFSETQ. V gave up 4 bases and J gave up 9 bases; unmatched junction bases: 6. The CDR3 has 13 residues. The CDR3 loop is CASSQTSAIEQFF. CDR3 DNA sequence: TGCGCCAGCAGCCAGACTAGCGCGATTGAGCAGTTCTTC.

The CDR3 bases are TGCGCCAGCAGCCGCACTAGCGGGAGGAATACCGGGGAGCTGTTTTTT. It codes for CASSRTSGRNTGELFF. The rearrangement joins TRBV4-1 to TRBJ2-2, with TRBD2 identical over 12 bases. V trimming: 4 bases; J trimming: 5 bases; junction bases outside the gene matches: 5. The CDR3 is 16 amino acids. The germline CDR1 and CDR2 sequences are MGHRA and YSYEKL.

V usage is TRBV27 and J usage is TRBJ1-2; 8 nucleotides align to TRBD1. The CDR3 extends over 15 amino acids. Germline V CDR1 and CDR2: MNHEY, SMNVEV (reference sequence). The V and J ends lost 5 bases and 3 bases, in that order; junction bases with no gene match: 8. The CDR3 coding sequence is TGTGCCAGCAGTCAAAGGACAGGGACGCACTATGGCTACACCTTC. It encodes CASSQRTGTHYGYTF.

The chain joins TRBV27 to TRBJ1-1; no clear D gene. This CDR3 contains 13 residues. V was cut by 6 bases and J by 1 base, with 9 bases left in between. Per germline, CDR1 MNHEY and CDR2 SMNVEV (reference sequence). CDR3 sequence (DNA): TGTGCCAGCAGGTTTCGGGAGAACACTGAAGCTTTCTTT. Its protein product is CASRFRENTEAFF.

The count of this clone is one. J is TRBJ2-7 and V is TRBV7-3; D possibly corresponds to TRBD2 (5 bases). CDR1 and CDR2 from the germline V gene are SGHTA and FQGTGA. Between the trimmed V and J ends, which lost 5 bases and 5 bases, there was a span of 19 bases. The CDR3 loop spans 15 amino acids. This chain's CDR3 is CASSPGGRVSHEQYF. The CDR3 nucleotides are TGTGCCAGCAGCCCCGGCGGGCGAGTAAGCCACGAGCAGTACTTC.

This chain uses TRBV2 with TRBJ2-1; D unclear. V lost 3 bases and J lost 4, with 7 bases in between. CDR1 SNHLY and CDR2 FYNNEI come from the germline V gene. CDR3 length: 13 residues. The CDR3 DNA is TGTGCCAGCAGTGAGGGGTCGTACAATGAGCAGTTCTTC. It is translated as CASSEGSYNEQFF. Using reference TRBV2 and TRBJ2-1 for the parts outside the CDR3, the full variable domain is EPEVTQTPSHQVTQMGQEVILRCVPISNHLYFYWYRQILGQKVEFLVSFYNNEISEKSEIFDDQFSVERPDGSNFTLKIRSTKLEDSAMYFCASSEGSYNEQFFGPGTRLTVL.

The chain recombines TRBV4-2 with TRBJ2-6; unclear D gene. The CDR3 extends over 17 amino acids. V shed 0 bases and J shed 4 bases, with 13 bases lying between them. Germline values: CDR1 LGHNA, CDR2 YNFKEQ. The CDR3 reads CASSQERTLSGANVLTF. In DNA form, the CDR3 reads TGTGCCAGCAGCCAAGAGCGTACACTCTCCGGGGCCAACGTCCTGACTTTC.

The genes are TRBV19 and TRBJ1-2; D is undetermined. The V and J ends lost 3 bases and 3 bases respectively, with 17 bases between them. There are 16 residues in the CDR3. The germline V gene encodes CDR1 LNHDA and CDR2 SQIVND (reference sequence). The CDR3 spells CASSIAQRNYYYGYTF. The CDR3 DNA is TGTGCCAGTAGTATCGCCCAAAGAAACTATTACTATGGCTACACCTTC.

This sequence joins TRBV30 and TRBJ2-5, with no clear D. With 5 bases removed from V and 2 bases from J, the gap between germline ends came to 15 bases. Germline lookup yields CDR1 GTSNPN and CDR2 SVGIG (reference sequence). This CDR3 is 14 amino acids long. The CDR3: CAWSPGPQQETQYF. The CDR3 bases are TGTGCCTGGTCGCCGGGCCCACAGCAAGAGACCCAGTACTTC.

This chain joins TRBV30 and TRBJ2-3; D remains ambiguous. Germline-derived CDR1 and CDR2 are GTSNPN and SVGIG (reference sequence). V lost 2 bases to trimming and J lost 0 bases, with 9 bases between them. This CDR3 is 14 amino acids long. For the CDR3, the DNA is TGTGCCTGGAGTAAGGTCTCTAGCACAGATACGCAGTATTTT. Encoded protein: CAWSKVSSTDTQYF.

The chain carries TRBV9 and TRBJ1-2; no clear D gene. Germline-derived CDR1 and CDR2 are SGDLS and YYNGEE. This CDR3 spans 13 amino acids. V lost 5 bases and J lost 6, with 14 bases in between. CDR3 coding DNA: TGTGCCAGCAGTCCAAGCGGGAGGAATGGCTACACCTTC. Its protein product is CASSPSGRNGYTF.

The table lists this clone with a count of one. The V and J genes are TRBV28 and TRBJ1-1; D gene ambiguous. CDR3 length: 15 amino acids. Germline V gene data show CDR1 as MDHEN and CDR2 as SYDVKM. Deletions cut 6 bases from V and 4 bases from J, with 18 bases between. In nucleotides, the CDR3 is TGTGCCAGCAGACCTACTGACACGGGCTCCACTGAAGCTTTCTTT. It codes for CASRPTDTGSTEAFF.

The V gene is TRBV2, the J gene TRBJ2-2, with TRBD1 as a possible D gene (6 bases). Trimming took 3 bases from V and 1 from J, leaving 9 bases between them. The CDR3 has 15 residues. The germline CDR1 and CDR2 sequences are SNHLY and FYNNEI. CDR3: CASSDGTKNTGELFF. The CDR3 nucleotides read TGTGCCAGCAGTGACGGGACAAAGAACACCGGGGAGCTGTTTTTT.

V and J are TRBV29-1 and TRBJ1-1; TRBD1 is a possible D gene (6 bases). Germline loops: CDR1 SQVTM, CDR2 ANQGSEA. The CDR3 spans 12 residues. Trimming removed 5 bases at V and 2 bases at J, with 9 bases between. CDR3 amino acids: CSVRQANTEAFF. The CDR3, as DNA: TGCAGCGTTAGACAGGCTAACACTGAAGCTTTCTTT.

Of note for this clone: This same CDR3 is encoded by further DNA sequences in the sample. V is TRBV5-1 and J is TRBJ2-5; D unresolved. Trimming cost V 0 bases and J 5 bases, with 8 bases left between them. Germline V gives CDR1 SGHRS, CDR2 YFSETQ. This CDR3 comprises 13 residues. The CDR3 reads CASSLVGEETQYF. The CDR3, as DNA: TGCGCCAGCAGCTTGGTAGGAGAGGAGACCCAGTACTTC.

This chain connects TRBV4-1 to TRBJ1-4; D gene unclear. The germline gives CDR1 MGHRA, CDR2 YSYEKL. Deletions cut 0 bases from V and 10 bases from J, with 24 bases between. This CDR3 is 18 amino acids long. The CDR3 reads CASSQDLPEKGLRGKLFF. The CDR3, as DNA: TGCGCCAGCAGCCAAGATCTTCCGGAGAAGGGCCTACGAGGAAAACTGTTTTTT.

The gene calls are TRBV18 and TRBJ1-2; TRBD1 matches at 12 bases. Per the germline V gene, CDR1 is KGHSH and CDR2 is LQKENI. Trimming took 3 bases from V and 7 from J; bases not matched to a gene: 3. The CDR3 length is 14 residues. CDR3 in amino acids: CASSPGTGGRGYTF. The DNA of the CDR3 is TGTGCCAGCTCACCCGGGACAGGGGGCCGTGGCTACACCTTC.

The chain combines TRBV2 with TRBJ2-1, with D maybe TRBD2 (6 bases). V lost 0 bases, J lost 6 bases, and 9 bases lay in between. There are 14 residues in the CDR3. CDR1 is SNHLY, CDR2 FYNNEI, per germline. The CDR3: CASSEARRGNEQFF. The CDR3 nucleotides are TGTGCCAGCAGTGAAGCTAGGAGGGGCAATGAGCAGTTCTTC.

The J gene is TRBJ2-7, the V gene TRBV6-5, with 9 nucleotides matching TRBD1. V trimming: 6 bases; J trimming: 0 bases; junction bases outside the gene matches: 6. Germline CDR1 is MNHEY and CDR2 is SVGAGI. The CDR3 loop spans 15 amino acids. In DNA, the CDR3 is TGTGCCAGCAGCCGACAGGGGGTAAGCTCCTACGAGCAGTACTTC. Its translation is CASSRQGVSSYEQYF.

The J gene is TRBJ2-1, the V gene TRBV5-1; TRBD2 matches 12 bases. Trimming at V came to 0 bases and at J to 7 bases, leaving 5 bases not matched to a gene. CDR1 SGHRS and CDR2 YFSETQ come from the germline V gene. The CDR3 extends over 16 amino acids. The CDR3 loop reads CASSLDETSGGNEQFF. The CDR3 nucleotides read TGCGCCAGCAGCTTGGATGAGACTAGCGGGGGAAATGAGCAGTTCTTC.

The chain is built from TRBV10-3 and TRBJ2-3, with 9 bases aligning to TRBD1. Germline CDR1 reads ENHRY; CDR2 reads SYGVKD. The CDR3 contains 11 residues. V lost 10 bases to trimming and J lost 6 bases; unmatched junction nucleotides: 2. The DNA of the CDR3 is TGTGCCAGCGGACAGGGGGATACGCAGTATTTT. Protein product: CASGQGDTQYF.

The chain combines TRBV27 with TRBJ2-4; 11 bases line up with TRBD2. Germline CDR1 is MNHEY and CDR2 is SMNVEV (reference sequence). This CDR3 has 17 residues. V shed 2 bases and J 4 bases; nucleotides not matched to a gene: 7. The CDR3: CASSLGTSGLMKNIQYF. For the CDR3, the DNA is TGTGCCAGCAGTTTAGGGACTAGCGGTCTAATGAAAAACATTCAGTACTTC.

This clone was counted a few times. CDR3 DNA sequence: TGTGCCTGGAGTAAAGGGACTAGCGGGGGCCCATACGAGCAGTACTTC. This gives the protein CAWSKGTSGGPYEQYF. The chain employs TRBV30 and TRBJ2-7; 14 bases agree with TRBD2. V lost 2 bases to trimming and J lost 4 bases; unmatched junction nucleotides: 7. From germline, CDR1 is GTSNPN and CDR2 SVGIG (reference sequence). The CDR3 sequence is 16 residues long.

This clone was recorded once. The rearrangement joins TRBV27 to TRBJ2-5; TRBD1 might be the D (6 bases). The CDR3 is 12 amino acids. V lost 6 bases to trimming and J lost 1 base, with 6 bases between them. CDR1 MNHEY and CDR2 SMNVEV come from the germline V gene (reference sequence). The chain's CDR3 is CASRQGQETQYF. The CDR3 DNA follows: TGTGCCAGCAGACAGGGCCAAGAGACCCAGTACTTC.

This rearrangement joins TRBV14 to TRBJ2-3, with D perhaps matching TRBD2 (5 bases). The CDR3 spans 14 residues. V lost 2 bases and J lost 4, with 10 bases in between. From germline, CDR1 is SGHDN and CDR2 FVKESK. CDR3 residues: CASSQLTTSDTQYF. The DNA of the CDR3 is TGTGCCAGCAGCCAATTGACTACCTCAGATACGCAGTATTTT.

The chain carries TRBV6-4 and TRBJ1-1; D remains unclear. Trimming took 6 bases from V and 1 from J, leaving 12 bases between them. Germline-derived CDR1 and CDR2 are MRHNA and SNTAGT. This CDR3 spans 14 amino acids. The CDR3 DNA follows: TGTGCCAGCAGCCCTGGAACAGAGAACACTGAAGCTTTCTTT. It yields the protein CASSPGTENTEAFF.

Concerning this clone: The junction does not match germline at one end; this may be a read error. The rearrangement links TRBV7-7 to TRBJ1-2; the match to TRBD1 covers 7 bases. Germline V lookup: CDR1 SSHAT, CDR2 FNYEAQ (reference sequence). The CDR3 extends over 16 amino acids. CDR3 sequence (DNA): TGTGCTAGCAGACCACCCCGGGACAGCCCAATCCGTGGCTACACCTTC. It specifies CASRPPRDSPIRGYTF.